In this sample, the clone carrying this T cell receptor beta chain turned up a few times. What it binds is unknown. This record belongs to a study of T cells in Graves' hyperthyroidism and ophthalmopathy. General study points: Most expanded thyroid clonotypes above 0.001 also appeared in blood. A model built on 13 V-J features separated ophthalmopathy from stable hyperthyroidism.

A patient was excluded if there was uncontrolled infection, other autoimmune disease, pregnancy or lactation. Clinical symptoms, serum thyroxine and TRAb, thyroid ultrasound and orbital computed tomography were used for the diagnoses. V dropped 8 bases and J dropped 0 bases, with 11 bases sitting between them. The V gene's germline CDR1 is SGHAT and CDR2 FQNNGV. The CDR3 is 13 residues long. RNA transcripts provided the source from which TCR beta CDR3 regions were amplified. The HTBI set primed first-round TCR CDR3 RT-PCR. A single record per CDR3 protein comes from TCRdb applying MiXCR to the multiplex PCR reads. The repertoire holds roughly 300,000 distinct CDR3 sequences, with about 18% as singletons.

V is TRBV11-2 and J is TRBJ2-7; D not certain. The sequencing input was blood. The TCR comes from a woman between 50 and 59 years old with Graves' hyperthyroidism. The CDR3 spells CASLGSVSYEQYF. In DNA, the CDR3 is TGTGCCAGCTTGGGCTCCGTCTCCTACGAGCAGTACTTC.